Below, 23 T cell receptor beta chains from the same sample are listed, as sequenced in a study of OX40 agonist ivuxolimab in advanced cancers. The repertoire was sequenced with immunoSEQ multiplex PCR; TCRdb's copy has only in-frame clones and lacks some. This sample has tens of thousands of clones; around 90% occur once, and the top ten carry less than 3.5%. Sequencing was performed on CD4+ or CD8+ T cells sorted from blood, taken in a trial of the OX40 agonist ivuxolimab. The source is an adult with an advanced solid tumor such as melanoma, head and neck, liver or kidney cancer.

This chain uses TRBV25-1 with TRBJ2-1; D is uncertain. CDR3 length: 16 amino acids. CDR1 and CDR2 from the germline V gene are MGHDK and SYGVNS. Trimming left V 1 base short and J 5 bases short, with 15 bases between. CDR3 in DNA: TGTGCCAGCAGTGAATTGGGCAGGTCAACTGACAATGAGCAGTTCTTC. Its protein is CASSELGRSTDNEQFF.

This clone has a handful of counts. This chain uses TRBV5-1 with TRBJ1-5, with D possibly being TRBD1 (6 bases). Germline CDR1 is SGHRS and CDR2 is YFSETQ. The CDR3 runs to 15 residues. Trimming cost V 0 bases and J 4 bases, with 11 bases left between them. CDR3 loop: CASSLEGTQNQPQHF. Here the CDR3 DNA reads TGCGCCAGCAGCTTGGAGGGGACACAAAATCAGCCCCAGCATTTT.

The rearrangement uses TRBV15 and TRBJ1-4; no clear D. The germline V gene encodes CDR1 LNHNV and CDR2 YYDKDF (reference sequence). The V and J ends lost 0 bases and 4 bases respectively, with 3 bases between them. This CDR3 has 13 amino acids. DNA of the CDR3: TGTGCCACCAGCAGAGACAGTAATGAAAAACTGTTTTTT. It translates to CATSRDSNEKLFF.

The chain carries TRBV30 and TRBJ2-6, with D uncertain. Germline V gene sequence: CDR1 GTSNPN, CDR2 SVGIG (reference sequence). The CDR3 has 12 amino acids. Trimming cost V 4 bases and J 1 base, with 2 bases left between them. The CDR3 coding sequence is TGTGCCTGGACGTCTGGGGCCAACGTCCTGACTTTC. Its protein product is CAWTSGANVLTF.

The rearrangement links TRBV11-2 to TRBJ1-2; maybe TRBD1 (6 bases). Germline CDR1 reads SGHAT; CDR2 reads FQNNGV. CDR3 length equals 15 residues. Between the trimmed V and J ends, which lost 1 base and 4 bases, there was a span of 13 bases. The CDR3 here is CASSLARGVAYGYTF. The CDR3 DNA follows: TGTGCCAGCAGCTTAGCCAGGGGAGTCGCCTATGGCTACACCTTC.

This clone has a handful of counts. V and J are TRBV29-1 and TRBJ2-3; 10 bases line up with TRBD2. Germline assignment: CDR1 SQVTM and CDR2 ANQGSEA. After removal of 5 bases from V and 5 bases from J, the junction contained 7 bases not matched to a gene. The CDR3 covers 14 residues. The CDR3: CSVLAGETLDTQYF. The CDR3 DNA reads TGCAGCGTTCTAGCGGGAGAAACATTAGATACGCAGTATTTT.

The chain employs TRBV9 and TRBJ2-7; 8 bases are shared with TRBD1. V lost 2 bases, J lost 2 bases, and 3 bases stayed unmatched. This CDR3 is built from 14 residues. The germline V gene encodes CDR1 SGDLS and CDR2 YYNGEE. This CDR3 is CASSVRTGPYEQYF. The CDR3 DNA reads TGTGCCAGCAGCGTCCGGACAGGGCCCTACGAGCAGTACTTC.

In nucleotides, the CDR3 is TGTGCCATGGGCGTACAGGGCGCTGGGGCCAACGTCCTGACTTTC. Translated, it gives CAMGVQGAGANVLTF. The genes are TRBV10-3 and TRBJ2-6, with D maybe TRBD1 (6 bases). The V and J ends lost 9 bases and 2 bases respectively, with 14 bases between them. This CDR3 contains 15 residues. Germline V lookup: CDR1 ENHRY, CDR2 SYGVKD.

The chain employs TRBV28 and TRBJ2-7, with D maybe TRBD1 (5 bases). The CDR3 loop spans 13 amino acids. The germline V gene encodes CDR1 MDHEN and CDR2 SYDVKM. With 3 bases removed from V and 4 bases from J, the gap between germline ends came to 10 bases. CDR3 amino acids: CASSLGRVYEQYF. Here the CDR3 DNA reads TGTGCCAGCAGTTTGGGGCGAGTTTACGAGCAGTACTTC.

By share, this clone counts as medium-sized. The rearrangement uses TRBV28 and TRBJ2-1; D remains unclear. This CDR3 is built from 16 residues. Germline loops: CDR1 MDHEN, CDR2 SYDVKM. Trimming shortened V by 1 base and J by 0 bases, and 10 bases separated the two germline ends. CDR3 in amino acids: CASSLLGWSSYNEQFF. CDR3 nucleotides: TGTGCCAGCAGTTTATTAGGCTGGAGCTCCTACAATGAGCAGTTCTTC.

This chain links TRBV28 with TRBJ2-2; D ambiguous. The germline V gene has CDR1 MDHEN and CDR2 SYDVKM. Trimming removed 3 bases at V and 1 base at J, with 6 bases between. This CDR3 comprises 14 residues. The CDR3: CASSLVENTGELFF. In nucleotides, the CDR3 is TGTGCCAGCAGTTTGGTGGAGAACACCGGGGAGCTGTTTTTT.

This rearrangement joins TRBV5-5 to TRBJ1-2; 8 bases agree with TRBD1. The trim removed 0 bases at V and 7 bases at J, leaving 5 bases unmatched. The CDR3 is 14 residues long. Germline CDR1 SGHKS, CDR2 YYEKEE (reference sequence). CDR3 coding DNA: TGTGCCAGCAGCTTGGTGGGGACAGGCTCTGGCTACACCTTC. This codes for CASSLVGTGSGYTF.

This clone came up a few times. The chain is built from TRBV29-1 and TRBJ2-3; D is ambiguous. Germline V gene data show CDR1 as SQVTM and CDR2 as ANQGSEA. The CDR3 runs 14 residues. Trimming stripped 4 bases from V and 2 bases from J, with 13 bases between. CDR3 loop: CSVAVATATDTQYF. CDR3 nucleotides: TGCAGCGTTGCAGTAGCCACAGCCACAGATACGCAGTATTTT.

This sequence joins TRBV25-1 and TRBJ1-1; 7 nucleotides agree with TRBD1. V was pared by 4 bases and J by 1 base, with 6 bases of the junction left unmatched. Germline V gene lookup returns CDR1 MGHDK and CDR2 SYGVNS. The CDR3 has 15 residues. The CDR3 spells CASSANRGRNTEAFF. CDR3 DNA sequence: TGTGCCAGCAGTGCCAACAGGGGACGGAACACTGAAGCTTTCTTT. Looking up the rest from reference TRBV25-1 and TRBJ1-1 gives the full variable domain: EADIYQTPRYLVIGTGKKITLECSQTMGHDKMYWYQQDPGMELHLIHYSYGVNSTEKGDLSSESTVSRIRTEHFPLTLESARPSHTSQYLCASSANRGRNTEAFFGQGTRLTVV.

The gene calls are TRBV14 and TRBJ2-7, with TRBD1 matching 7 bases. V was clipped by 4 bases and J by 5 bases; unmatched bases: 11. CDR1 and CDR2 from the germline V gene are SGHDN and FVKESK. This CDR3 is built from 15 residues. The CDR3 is CASSRRATGKHEQYF. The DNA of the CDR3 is TGTGCCAGCAGCCGCCGCGCGACAGGGAAACACGAGCAGTACTTC.

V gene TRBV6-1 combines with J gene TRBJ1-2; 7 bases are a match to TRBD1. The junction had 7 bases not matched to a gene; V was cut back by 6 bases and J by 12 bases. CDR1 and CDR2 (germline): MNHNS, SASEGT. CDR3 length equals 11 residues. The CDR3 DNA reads TGTGCCAGCAGGACGGACAGGCCTGACACCTTC. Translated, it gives CASRTDRPDTF.

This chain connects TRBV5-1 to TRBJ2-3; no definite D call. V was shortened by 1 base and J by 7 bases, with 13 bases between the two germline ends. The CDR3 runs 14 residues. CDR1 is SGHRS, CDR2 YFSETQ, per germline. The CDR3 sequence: CASSLTFDPYTQYF. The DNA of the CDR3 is TGCGCCAGCAGCTTGACCTTCGACCCCTATACGCAGTATTTT.

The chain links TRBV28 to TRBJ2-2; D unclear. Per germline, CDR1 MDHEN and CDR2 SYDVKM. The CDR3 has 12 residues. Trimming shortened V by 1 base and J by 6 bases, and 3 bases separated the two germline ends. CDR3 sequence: CASSLYPGELFF. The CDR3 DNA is TGTGCCAGCAGTTTATATCCCGGGGAGCTGTTTTTT.

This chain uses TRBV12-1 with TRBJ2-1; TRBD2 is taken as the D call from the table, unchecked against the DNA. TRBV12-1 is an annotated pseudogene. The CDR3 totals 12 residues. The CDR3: CASSLGPGGTFF. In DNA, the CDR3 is TGTGCCAGCAGCTTGGGCCCCGGGGGGACGTTCTTC.

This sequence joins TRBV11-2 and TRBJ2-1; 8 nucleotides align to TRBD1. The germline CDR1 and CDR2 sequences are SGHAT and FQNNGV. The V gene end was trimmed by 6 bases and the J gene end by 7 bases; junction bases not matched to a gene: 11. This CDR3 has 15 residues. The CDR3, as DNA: TGTGCCAGCAGTTACGTCCCAGGGGGCAAGAATGAGCAGTTCTTC. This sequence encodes CASSYVPGGKNEQFF.

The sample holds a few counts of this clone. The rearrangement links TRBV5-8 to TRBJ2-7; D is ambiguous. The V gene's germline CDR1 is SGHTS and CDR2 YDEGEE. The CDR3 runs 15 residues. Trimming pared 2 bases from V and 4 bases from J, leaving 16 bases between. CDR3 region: CASSFDGRPPYEQYF. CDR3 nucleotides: TGTGCCAGCAGCTTTGACGGGCGGCCGCCGTACGAGCAGTACTTC.

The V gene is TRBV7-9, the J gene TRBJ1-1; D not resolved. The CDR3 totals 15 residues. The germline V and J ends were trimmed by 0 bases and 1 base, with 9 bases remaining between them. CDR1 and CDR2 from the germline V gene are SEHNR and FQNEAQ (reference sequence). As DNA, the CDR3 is TGTGCCAGCAGCTTAGCGTCGGGTACGAACACTGAAGCTTTCTTT. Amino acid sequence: CASSLASGTNTEAFF.

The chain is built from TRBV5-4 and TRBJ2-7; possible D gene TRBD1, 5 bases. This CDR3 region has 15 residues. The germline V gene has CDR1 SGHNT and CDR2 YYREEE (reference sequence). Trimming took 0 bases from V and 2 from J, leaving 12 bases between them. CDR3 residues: CASSLAPTGTYEQYF. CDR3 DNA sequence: TGTGCCAGCAGCTTGGCCCCAACAGGTACCTACGAGCAGTACTTC.